The next 3 T cell receptor beta chains were all read from a single sample in a study of blood T cell repertoires in COVID-19 (dated by TCRdb to 2019 to 2021). Libraries were constructed by the immunoSEQ multiplex PCR assay. The table was pulled from immuneACCESS by TCRdb, which kept in-frame rearrangements only. Such tables lose some clones; where checked, under half of the loss comes from unresolved V genes, and the rest has no known cause. The sample table records 150,000 to 200,000 clones; roughly 84% of these occur just once. Roughly an eighth of the sample is in the top ten clones. Sequencing was carried out using peripheral blood. The receptors derive from a man aged 18 to 30 with active or convalescent COVID-19.

This clone was detected once. The chain combines TRBV7-2 with TRBJ2-3; D is possibly TRBD2 (5 bases). The ends were cut back, 3 bases at V and 2 bases at J, with 9 bases in the middle. CDR1 and CDR2 from the germline V gene are SGHTA and FQGNSA. The CDR3 has 14 amino acids. The CDR3 nucleotides are TGTGCCAGCAGCTTGGCGGGCTCCACAGATACGCAGTATTTT. Its protein product is CASSLAGSTDTQYF.

The V call is TRBV3-1 (or the pseudogene TRBV3-2), the J call TRBJ2-3, with unresolved D. CDR1 is LGHDT and CDR2 is YNNKEL in the germline V gene (reference sequence). The CDR3 is 16 residues long. Trimming removed 1 base from V and 2 bases from J, with 13 bases in between. The CDR3 spells CASSQAYRRHTDTQYF. In nucleotides, the CDR3 is TGTGCCAGCAGCCAAGCCTACAGAAGGCACACAGATACGCAGTATTTT.

The V call is TRBV5-1, the J call TRBJ2-6; D is uncertain. The CDR3 spans 15 residues. From germline, CDR1 is SGHRS and CDR2 YFSETQ. V lost 0 bases, J lost 1 base, and 5 bases lay in between. The CDR3 reads CASSLALSGANVLTF. The CDR3 nucleotides are TGCGCCAGCAGCTTGGCGTTATCTGGGGCCAACGTCCTGACTTTC.